Presented here are 9 T cell receptor beta chains from one specimen sequenced in a study of tumor and adjacent non-tumor tissue in lung cancer. A modified ARM-PCR protocol with three rounds of nested PCR amplified TCRbeta. Via MiXCR, TCRdb re-called the multiplex PCR reads, giving one row per CDR3 protein. The table has about 75,000 distinct CDR3 sequences, over 75% seen once; the top ten hold 10% to 15%. This sample's RNA came from whole unsorted tissue. The sequencing sample was made of lung tumor tissue. Every receptor here comes from a woman in her forties or fifties with non-small cell lung cancer.

The chain recombines TRBV4-1 with TRBJ2-1; D is unclear. The CDR3 spans 11 residues. Trimming stripped 9 bases from V and 8 bases from J, with 11 bases between. CDR1 and CDR2 (germline): MGHRA, YSYEKL. The CDR3 coding sequence is TGCGCCAGGATGACCATAGATGAGCAGTTCTTC. Its protein product is CARMTIDEQFF.

With regard to this clonotype: A read error is likely, as this CDR3 ends without the conserved phenylalanine or tryptophan. The chain couples TRBV6-1 to TRBJ1-5, with TRBD1 matching over 7 bases. The J call could be wrong; TRBJ2-3 is a better fit for the DNA end. From germline, CDR1 is MNHNS and CDR2 SASEGT. The length of the CDR3 is 13 residues. The CDR3: CASSRTGREPQYS. Here the CDR3 DNA reads TGTGCCAGCAGTAGGACAGGTCGCGAGCCCCAGTATTCT.

About this clonotype: Its ends do not fully match the called genes, so a read error is possible. This sequence joins TRBV6-5 and TRBJ2-3; a weak D match, TRBD1 (5 bases). The CDR3 has 15 amino acids. Germline CDR1 and CDR2: MNHEY and SVGAGI. The CDR3 reads CASSPDISATDTHYF. The CDR3 DNA reads as TGTGCCAGCTCCCCCGACATATCGGCGACAGATACGCACTATTTT.

This chain connects TRBV7-9 to TRBJ2-1; D possibly corresponds to TRBD1 (6 bases). CDR3 length: 13 residues. Germline V gives CDR1 SEHNR, CDR2 FQNEAQ (reference sequence). V was trimmed by 5 bases and J by 8 bases, leaving 13 bases between them. The CDR3 sequence: CASSRKQGHEQFF. In nucleotides, the CDR3 is TGTGCCAGCAGCCGAAAACAGGGCCATGAGCAGTTCTTC.

The table lists this clonotype with many counts. CDR3 coding DNA: TGCGCCAGCAGCCTCCAGGCGGGGAACACCGGGGAGCTGTTTTTT. Protein: CASSLQAGNTGELFF. V is TRBV5-1 and J is TRBJ2-2, with D perhaps TRBD2 (5 bases). Germline V gene data show CDR1 as SGHRS and CDR2 as YFSETQ. The CDR3 contains 15 residues. Trimming left V 4 bases short and J 1 base short, with 11 bases between.

With respect to this clonotype: The germline gene is not matched at one end of the junction; a read error may be the cause. This rearrangement joins TRBV4-1 to TRBJ2-3; tentatively, D is TRBD1 (6 bases). Germline assignment: CDR1 MGHRA and CDR2 YSYEKL. CDR3 length: 19 residues. CDR3 protein: CANSQEEGDTERSTDTQYF. DNA of the CDR3: TGCGCCAACAGCCAAGAAGAGGGGGATACGGAGAGGAGCACAGATACGCAGTATTTT.

This chain links TRBV29-1 with TRBJ2-5; perhaps TRBD1 as D (6 bases). The CDR3 has 12 amino acids. Germline values: CDR1 SQVTM, CDR2 ANQGSEA. V was trimmed by 7 bases and J by 2 bases, leaving 11 bases between them. The CDR3 nucleotides are TGCAGCGAGGCCAGGGGTCAAGAGACCCAGTACTTC. Amino acid sequence: CSEARGQETQYF. The whole variable domain, filled in from reference TRBV29-1 and TRBJ2-5, reads SAVISQKPSRDICQRGTSLTIQCQVDSQVTMMFWYRQQPGQSLTLIATANQGSEATYESGFVIDKFPISRPNLTFSTLTVSNMSPEDSSIYLCSEARGQETQYFGPGTRLLVL.

As regards this clonotype: Its ends do not fully match the called genes, so a read error is possible. This rearrangement joins TRBV6-5 to TRBJ1-5, with D perhaps matching TRBD1 (6 bases). The CDR3 extends over 15 amino acids. Germline-derived CDR1 and CDR2 are MNHEY and SVGAGI. Here the CDR3 reads CASSYSTGTDQSQHF. The CDR3 DNA follows: TGTGCCAGCAGTTACTCCACAGGGACTGATCAGTCCCAGCATTTT.

On this clonotype itself: Germline and junction disagree at one end, which may indicate a read error. The J gene is TRBJ2-5, the V gene TRBV11-3; D is uncertain. This CDR3 has 13 residues. Germline V CDR1 and CDR2: SGHNT, YENEEA. CDR3 protein: CTSSYTGQETQYF. The CDR3 coding sequence is TGTACCAGCAGCTATACTGGCCAAGAGACCCAGTACTTC.